Each of the 18 T cell receptor beta chains below was sequenced from the same sample in a study of blood T cell repertoires in COVID-19. Data came from immunoSEQ multiplex PCR; TCRdb stores just in-frame clones and leaves some out. The data show 650,000 to 800,000 clones, about 90% seen once. The sample comprised peripheral blood. All receptors come from a woman aged 18-29 years with acute or convalescent COVID-19.

The CDR3 DNA sequence: TGTGCCAGCAGCTTCGGACAGGGGGGCAATGAGCAGTTCTTC. Translated: CASSFGQGGNEQFF. The chain recombines TRBV11-3 with TRBJ2-1; 10 bases align to TRBD1. The CDR3 runs 14 residues. Unmatched junction bases numbered 2, after V lost 3 bases and J lost 6 bases. Germline V gives CDR1 SGHNT, CDR2 YENEEA. The whole variable domain, filled in from reference TRBV11-3 and TRBJ2-1, reads EAGVVQSPRYKIIEKKQPVAFWCNPISGHNTLYWYLQNLGQGPELLIRYENEEAVDDSQLPKDRFSAERLKGVDSTLKIQPAELGDSAVYLCASSFGQGGNEQFFGPGTRLTVL.

The CDR3, as DNA: TGTGCCAGCAGCCCCAGCCGAGGGGGGGCTACTTCTAATTCACCCCTCCACTTT. Encoded protein: CASSPSRGGATSNSPLHF. The rearrangement links TRBV9 to TRBJ1-6; D may be TRBD1 (6 bases). The CDR3 has 18 amino acids. From germline, CDR1 is SGDLS and CDR2 YYNGEE. V was shortened by 4 bases and J by 6 bases, with 23 bases between the two germline ends.

The rearrangement uses TRBV19 and TRBJ1-6; 7 bases fit TRBD1. V dropped 9 bases and J dropped 6; count of bases not matched to a gene: 5. Germline assignment: CDR1 LNHDA and CDR2 SQIVND (reference sequence). This CDR3 is 13 amino acids long. The CDR3: CASRDSLNSPLHF. In DNA, the CDR3 is TGTGCCAGCCGGGACAGCCTTAATTCACCCCTCCACTTT.

J is TRBJ1-1 and V is TRBV4-2, with a weak D call TRBD1 (5 bases). The CDR3 is made up of 15 amino acids. With 1 base removed from V and 5 bases from J, the gap between germline ends came to 14 bases. CDR1 is LGHNA and CDR2 is YNFKEQ in the germline V gene. The DNA for the CDR3 is TGTGCCAGCAGCCAAGTTAATTCAGGGTGGACTGAAGCTTTCTTT. Residues: CASSQVNSGWTEAFF.

The chain links TRBV28 to TRBJ1-1; a possible D gene is TRBD1 (6 bases). The CDR3 is 14 residues long. Germline V gene lookup returns CDR1 MDHEN and CDR2 SYDVKM. V was clipped by 7 bases and J by 3 bases, with 15 bases between them. CDR3 DNA sequence: TGTGCCAGCACCCGAGGGGGTGCGGACACTGAAGCTTTCTTT. It encodes CASTRGGADTEAFF.

The CDR3 bases are TGTGCCAGCAGCCCGTCGAGCGAGCAGTACTTC. Its translation: CASSPSSEQYF. V gene TRBV7-2 combines with J gene TRBJ2-7; D uncertain. The length of the CDR3 is 11 residues. Trimming stripped 5 bases from V and 6 bases from J, with 8 bases between. Germline CDR1 is SGHTA and CDR2 is FQGNSA.

The chain is built from TRBV18 and TRBJ1-1; possibly TRBD1 for D (5 bases). Between the trimmed V and J ends, which lost 1 base and 1 base, there was a span of 10 bases. CDR3 length: 15 amino acids. CDR1 KGHSH and CDR2 LQKENI come from the germline V gene. The CDR3 bases are TGTGCCAGCTCACCACTTCCTGACAGGAACACTGAAGCTTTCTTT. Protein sequence: CASSPLPDRNTEAFF.

The chain recombines TRBV5-1 with TRBJ2-3; D is unclear. The CDR3 runs to 12 residues. Trimming took 3 bases from V and 1 from J, leaving 3 bases between them. CDR1 is SGHRS, CDR2 YFSETQ, per germline. In nucleotides, the CDR3 is TGCGCCAGCAGCTCGGGCACAGATACGCAGTATTTT. This encodes CASSSGTDTQYF.

The rearrangement links TRBV6-4 to TRBJ2-1; 8 bases are shared with TRBD1. V dropped 2 bases and J dropped 6; count of bases not matched to a gene: 3. From germline, CDR1 is MRHNA and CDR2 SNTAGT. There are 14 residues in the CDR3. The CDR3 loop is CASSDLTGGNEQFF. CDR3 nucleotides: TGTGCCAGCAGTGACCTAACAGGGGGCAATGAGCAGTTCTTC.

This chain joins TRBV7-9 and TRBJ2-2, with TRBD1 identical over 7 bases. The germline gives CDR1 SEHNR, CDR2 FQNEAQ (reference sequence). The trim removed 6 bases at V and 6 bases at J, leaving 13 bases unmatched. The CDR3 consists of 16 residues. Written as DNA, the CDR3 is TGTGCCAGCAGTAAGACAGGGACCGTTATTCCCGGGGAGCTGTTTTTT. Translating gives CASSKTGTVIPGELFF.

The gene calls are TRBV3-1 (or the pseudogene TRBV3-2) and TRBJ1-2; 7 bases match TRBD1. V lost 1 base to trimming and J lost 4 bases; unmatched junction nucleotides: 9. Germline loops: CDR1 LGHDT, CDR2 YNNKEL (reference sequence). The CDR3 is made up of 16 amino acids. The CDR3 spells CASSQGLTGETYGYTF. The CDR3 bases are TGTGCCAGCAGCCAAGGCCTTACAGGGGAGACCTATGGCTACACCTTC.

The chain combines TRBV7-2 with TRBJ1-2; TRBD1 aligns across 7 bases. V was pared by 5 bases and J by 3 bases, with 3 bases of the junction left unmatched. The CDR3 loop spans 13 amino acids. CDR1 is SGHTA and CDR2 is FQGNSA in the germline V gene. CDR3 DNA: TGTGCCAGCAGCCCGGGACAGTACTATGGCTACACCTTC. Protein product: CASSPGQYYGYTF.

The chain joins TRBV20-1 to TRBJ2-7; D is uncertain. The germline V gene has CDR1 DFQATT and CDR2 SNEGSKA (reference sequence). The CDR3 spans 10 residues. Trimming took 5 bases from V and 7 from J, leaving 9 bases between them. This CDR3 reads CSAVDIEQYF. CDR3 nucleotides: TGCAGTGCTGTTGACATAGAGCAGTACTTC.

This clone was found a few times. V gene TRBV6-5 combines with J gene TRBJ1-5; D gene uncertain. The CDR3 contains 12 residues. Germline V lookup: CDR1 MNHEY, CDR2 SVGAGI. CDR3 residues: CAATEGNQPQHF. CDR3 nucleotides: TGTGCGGCGACGGAGGGCAATCAGCCCCAGCATTTT.

The chain recombines TRBV15 with TRBJ1-4; D uncertain. This CDR3 is built from 13 residues. V shed 5 bases and J shed 6 bases, with 10 bases lying between them. CDR1 is LNHNV and CDR2 is YYDKDF in the germline V gene (reference sequence). The CDR3 reads CATSPLSHEKLFF. The CDR3 bases are TGTGCCACCAGCCCCCTATCCCATGAAAAACTGTTTTTT.

This chain joins TRBV7-2 and TRBJ2-2, with unresolved D. Germline V gives CDR1 SGHTA, CDR2 FQGNSA. There are 15 residues in the CDR3. The V end lost 1 base, the J end lost 5 bases, and 11 bases lay between the germline ends. CDR3 in amino acids: CASSLVGPRTGELFF. DNA for the CDR3: TGTGCCAGCAGCTTAGTGGGCCCGCGAACCGGGGAGCTGTTTTTT. The entire variable domain, with the rest obtained from reference TRBV7-2 and TRBJ2-2, is as follows: GAGVSQSPSNKVTEKGKDVELRCDPISGHTALYWYRQSLGQGLEFLIYFQGNSAPDKSGLPSDRFSAERTGGSVSTLTIQRTQQEDSAVYLCASSLVGPRTGELFFGEGSRLTVL.

The genes are TRBV2 and TRBJ2-1; possible D gene TRBD2, 7 bases. The CDR3 is made up of 13 amino acids. Trimming shortened V by 4 bases and J by 16 bases, and 20 bases separated the two germline ends. Germline lookup yields CDR1 SNHLY and CDR2 FYNNEI. The CDR3 spells CASSAPPGGRFFF. CDR3 in DNA: TGTGCCAGCAGTGCCCCGCCCGGGGGGCGCTTCTTCTTC.

This chain links TRBV19 with TRBJ1-5; D unresolved. The CDR3 runs 15 residues. Trimming took 7 bases from V and 0 from J, leaving 13 bases between them. The germline V gene has CDR1 LNHDA and CDR2 SQIVND (reference sequence). In DNA, the CDR3 is TGTGCCAGTACTCCCTTCGGTTATAGCAATCAGCCCCAGCATTTT. Encoded protein: CASTPFGYSNQPQHF.